A single T cell receptor beta chain is shown here with its context. Its target is unknown. Deep-level settings were used for running the assay. Sequencing used immunoSEQ multiplex PCR; TCRdb keeps in-frame clones, though not all of them. The sample has about 2.4 million clones, roughly nine tenths seen once. This record comes from a study of shared clonotypes between healthy human individuals. About the research overall: With ages of 18 to 49, the donors were a couple of women and a few men. CD4 naive cells filled three plates per donor, CD4 memory three, CD8 naive two and CD8 memory one. Study results and caveats: Against clonotypes common to all four donors, non-shared ones had lower generation probabilities.

The germline V gene encodes CDR1 SGHAT and CDR2 FQNNGV. The CDR3 length is 14 residues. Deletions cut 3 bases from V and 3 bases from J, with 9 bases between. V usage is TRBV11-2 and J usage is TRBJ1-5; D perhaps matches TRBD1 (5 bases). The clonotype comes from a man younger than 35 in good health. The sequenced sample consisted of naive CD4+ T cells sorted from blood. Subset indicated: CD45RA+ positively selected. The CDR3 here is CASSLSGANQPQHF. The CDR3 DNA follows: TGTGCCAGCAGCTTGTCCGGGGCCAATCAGCCCCAGCATTTT.